Each of the 5 T cell receptor beta chains below was sequenced from the same sample in a study of T cell responses to AZD1222 COVID-19 vaccine. Libraries were prepared by immunoSEQ multiplex PCR; TCRdb keeps only in-frame clonotypes and omits some of them. In the table there are 150,000 to 200,000 clones, 90% of which are singletons. The starting material was peripheral blood, obtained 28 days after the second dose of the MenACWY control vaccine. These TCRs come from an adult who received the MenACWY meningococcal vaccine as a control.

This sequence joins TRBV7-2 and TRBJ2-5; no reliable D call. The V and J ends lost 2 bases and 4 bases respectively, with 8 bases between them. CDR1 and CDR2 from the germline V gene are SGHTA and FQGNSA. The CDR3 runs to 13 residues. The CDR3 region has the DNA TGTGCCAGCAGCTTATTCGTCCCAGAGACCCAGTACTTC. Translated: CASSLFVPETQYF.

This chain links TRBV12-2 with TRBJ2-7; whether TRBD2, the table's D call, matches the DNA was not checked. TRBV12-2 is termed a pseudogene. This CDR3 spans 16 amino acids. Here the CDR3 reads CAAGKGLAGGPYEQYF. The CDR3 coding sequence is TGTGCAGCCGGGAAGGGACTAGCGGGAGGGCCATACGAGCAGTACTTC.

This clone was observed a single time. V and J are TRBV5-1 and TRBJ1-1, with unresolved D. CDR1 and CDR2 from the germline V gene are SGHRS and YFSETQ. The CDR3 totals 15 residues. V lost 0 bases and J lost 1, with 10 bases in between. The CDR3 spells CASSLGAHGNTEAFF. The DNA for the CDR3 is TGCGCCAGCAGCTTGGGGGCACATGGGAACACTGAAGCTTTCTTT.

The gene calls are TRBV29-1 and TRBJ1-2; the match to TRBD1 covers 7 bases. The CDR3 has 15 residues. Germline V lookup: CDR1 SQVTM, CDR2 ANQGSEA. V was clipped by 5 bases and J by 5 bases; unmatched bases: 14. The CDR3 DNA reads as TGCAGCGTTCCGATGCCTTCCGGGACAGCATATGGCTACACCTTC. The encoded protein is CSVPMPSGTAYGYTF.

This clone was observed a single time. The rearrangement links TRBV4-3 to TRBJ1-2, with no clear D. This CDR3 spans 16 amino acids. From germline, CDR1 is LGHNA and CDR2 YSLEER. Trimming left V 1 base short and J 8 bases short, with 20 bases between. CDR3 DNA: TGCGCCAGCAGCCAAGCCAACACCGGGGTAACGGGCGGCTACACCTTC. This sequence encodes CASSQANTGVTGGYTF.